The following is a T cell receptor beta chain sequence with its context. Its cognate antigen is unknown. The data stem from a study of CD8 T cells in Susac syndrome. Trimming left V 10 bases short and J 8 bases short, with 9 bases between. Per the germline V gene, CDR1 is SNHLY and CDR2 is FYNNEI. CDR3 length equals 10 residues. Blood CD8+ and CD4+ T cells underwent high-throughput TCR beta sequencing. Isolation of CD8+ and CD4+ T cells was performed negatively, whereas enrichment of TEMRA cells was done by FACS. The study, taken as a whole, reports: The CD4+ T cell repertoire of patients with Susac syndrome showed no detectable clonal expansion.

The RNA input was roughly 0.5 to 1 ug, and it was reverse transcribed with random hexamers. Multiplex PCR with immunoSEQ amplified the TCR beta CDR3 across 54 Vbeta and 13 Jbeta. TCRdb independently ran MiXCR on the immunoSEQ multiplex PCR reads; one entry per CDR3 protein. Among over 150,000 distinct CDR3 sequences listed, around 95% were seen once. The specimen was CD4+ T cells from PBMCs. This chain uses TRBV2 with TRBJ2-1, with D uncertain. This sequence originates from a human donor with Susac syndrome. The CDR3 here is CAITIHEQFF. CDR3 bases: TGTGCCATCACTATCCATGAGCAGTTCTTC.